This TCR beta chain emerged from a study of T-cell memory formation after mild COVID-19. CDR3 size: 13 residues. Trimming stripped 0 bases from V and 5 bases from J, with 7 bases between. Germline V gene data show CDR1 as MNHNY and CDR2 as SVGAGI (reference sequence). TCRdb independently ran MiXCR on the 5' RACE reads; one entry per CDR3 protein. The table shows about 290,000 distinct CDR3 sequences, with approximately 15% occurring only once. The sample was PBMCs or a T cell subset sorted from them (not recorded which). The clonotype was recovered from a man aged 18 to 35 who had mild COVID-19 (a few samples of this study predate the infection). Cell type and time point are not known. V and J are TRBV6-6 and TRBJ1-1; unclear D gene. The CDR3 DNA reads TGTGCCAGCAGTTACTCGTTCGAAACTGAAGCTTTCTTT. This translates into CASSYSFETEAFF.